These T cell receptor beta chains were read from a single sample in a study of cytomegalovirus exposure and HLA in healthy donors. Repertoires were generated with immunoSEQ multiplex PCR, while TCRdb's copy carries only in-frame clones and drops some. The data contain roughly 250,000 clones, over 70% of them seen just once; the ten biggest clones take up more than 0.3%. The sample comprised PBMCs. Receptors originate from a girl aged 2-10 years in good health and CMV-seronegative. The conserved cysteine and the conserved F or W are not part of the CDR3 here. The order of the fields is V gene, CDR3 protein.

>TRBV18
ASSPPQFPAGKLF
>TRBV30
AWSQEQVPDTQY
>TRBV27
ASASIIAGSRFTGELF
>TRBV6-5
ASRFDRGRGGYT
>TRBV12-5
ASGLVPDMPQAF
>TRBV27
ASSRIPRDRTGEQY
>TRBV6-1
ASSEEVWQGETQY
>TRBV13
ASSLMNSGEQY
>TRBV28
ASRAREKLF
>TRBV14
ASSPRRGRGTDTQY
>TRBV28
ASSLGAVTGEKLF
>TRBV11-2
ASRFRDSVQRPWTQY
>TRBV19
ASSIMGRGMNTEAF
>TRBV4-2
ASSRDRDDEQY
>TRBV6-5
ASSRTGRWDYGYT
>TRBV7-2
ASSTYSVETQY
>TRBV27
ASSLSPAGYEQF
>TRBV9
ASSVLAGGFGEQF
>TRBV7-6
ASSSRGQGIPSNTIY
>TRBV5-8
ASSPRDTAYEQY
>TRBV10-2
ASSRSSGRIDAETQY
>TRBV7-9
ASSLVLAGVYEQY
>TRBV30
AWSPTGGVAF
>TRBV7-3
ASSPTGGDYGYT
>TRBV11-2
ASSPAPGGYEQY
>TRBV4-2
ASSQGGSNQPQH
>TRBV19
ASSTARGTAAVTEAF
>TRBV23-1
ASTRGRQGNYGYT
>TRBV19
ASRGQGYGELF
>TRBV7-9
ASSQLVLAEGNEQF
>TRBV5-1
ASSLEDREVHEQF
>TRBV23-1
ASSQCRDRDNSPLH
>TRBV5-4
ASSLPFPGTGITDTQY
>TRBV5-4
ASSFTGGGAEQY
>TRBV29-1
SVDGLADQETQY
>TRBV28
ASSFPDRVYEQY
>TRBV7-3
ASSPLSSGRRDEQF
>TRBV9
ASSTRDSPLH
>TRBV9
ASSVVGGNPSTDTQY
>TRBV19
ASSRPSGRAHSDYEQF
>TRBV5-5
ASSLGAGQDYGYT
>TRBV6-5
ASSYQSGTVASEQY
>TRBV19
ASSIEAGHMITEAF
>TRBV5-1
ASSLRQMNTEAF
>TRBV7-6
ASTLRDGELF
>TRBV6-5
ASSWTGYNGYT
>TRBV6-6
ASSYDLGANEQF
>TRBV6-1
ASSEAATGGSYEQY
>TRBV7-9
ASSFAELNTEAF
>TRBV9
ASSVGASGWYEQY
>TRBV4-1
ASSQGTGGPRVEQF
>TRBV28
ASSRDSLGGSGNTIY
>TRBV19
ASSIRTGTGVEKLF
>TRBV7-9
ASSTNRGSYT
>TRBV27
ASSFGALRNYEQY
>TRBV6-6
ASSPLGVAAPHEQY
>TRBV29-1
SVDRDRPWGLYNEQF
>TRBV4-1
ASSQDRDYGYT
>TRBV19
ASSVQNREF
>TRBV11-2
ASSQVGGRLAGRPFEQF